Listed below are T cell receptor beta chains from one sample, sequenced in a study of cytomegalovirus exposure and HLA in healthy donors. Assay used: immunoSEQ multiplex PCR; TCRdb lists only in-frame clones, some missing. Of fewer than 200,000 clones in the sample, approximately 84% were seen once. Sequencing used PBMCs. Receptor source: a woman aged 18-29 years in good health and CMV-seropositive. The CDR3 runs from the conserved cysteine through the conserved F or W. Fields, in order: V gene, CDR3 protein.

>TRBV27
CASSVARQVEAFF
>TRBV2
CASSRTGLQPQHF
>TRBV5-4
CASSLATGNTQYF
>TRBV11-2
CASSLAPGSDTQYF
>TRBV2
CASKGGTGDYNEQFF
>TRBV2
CASSLSYEQYF
>TRBV11-2
CASSRTGGGTNSPLHF
>TRBV6-6
CASSYSIDSQGETQYF
>TRBV28
CASRASTGSANYGYTF
>TRBV7-2
CASSLAFGTEAFF
>TRBV7-6
CASSLGVSSGEYHEQYF
>TRBV9
CASSYDSYEQYF
>TRBV5-1
CASRPGQVNEKLFF
>TRBV7-2
CASSPKRGGTDTQYF
>TRBV6-4
CASSDSVDGGNNEQFF
>TRBV18
CASSRPRYESTTDTQYF
>TRBV5-4
CASSPDRVTYEQYF
>TRBV9
CASSVDVGLHYEQYF
>TRBV13
CASSFKGTSGPTDTQYF
>TRBV7-8
CASSLNRGARELFF
>TRBV2
CASSEALQGASPLHF
>TRBV29-1
CSVQGARYTGELFF
>TRBV7-8
CASSSTGGEQYF
>TRBV4-1
CASSPMFGGNHKNTEAFF
>TRBV5-8
CACSRGGDSGNTIYF
>TRBV27
CASSPTANEQFF
>TRBV2
CASSLGQLNYGYTF
>TRBV2
CASQIAGATDTQYF
>TRBV7-2
CASTLLGLGRFF
>TRBV4-1
CASSQVLAGEREYF
>TRBV9
CASGRGSGSETQYF
>TRBV5-1
CATSASTGQETQYF
>TRBV5-1
CASSLRQGNSYEQYF
>TRBV9
CASSVDPGWGTRIQYF
>TRBV5-1
CASSLRQEINNEQFF
>TRBV10-3
CAISEGQGRGDEKLFF
>TRBV7-9
CASSLADKTQETQYF
>TRBV2
CASSGKGADYNSPLHF
>TRBV19
CASSSGQGPGGYTF
>TRBV7-9
CASSPPDTYGYTF
>TRBV27
CASSTLGVGDTQYF
>TRBV11-2
CASSLDQGAGGRAKNIQYF
>TRBV27
CASSYSGTGYEQYF
>TRBV5-6
CASSSFRQGVYEQYF
>TRBV20-1
CSASGGTEAFF
>TRBV5-1
CASSVGSAGGQETQYF
>TRBV29-1
CSVVGLAGLETQYF
>TRBV4-3
CASSQGTGDAGEQYF
>TRBV7-6
CASSAHATGDNEQFF
>TRBV28
CASSLVGGGSSGNTIYF
>TRBV11-2
CASSPRGQFTENIQYF
>TRBV4-1
CASSQDTRVSGANVLTF
>TRBV7-8
CASSFQGAGYEQYF
>TRBV6-6
CASSYSPREAQYF
>TRBV14
CASSQLGGSNQPQHF
>TRBV15
CATSRVGQGGYTF
>TRBV19
CASKDRESNQPQHF
>TRBV6-5
CASRGAREELFF
>TRBV27
CASSLFGTAGGGPGEQFF
>TRBV28
CASSETGDAEQFF